The 25 T cell receptor beta chains below all came from one sample that was sequenced in a study of T-cell memory formation after mild COVID-19. MiXCR, run by TCRdb on the 5' RACE reads, gives a single entry per CDR3 protein. Altogether 250,000 to 300,000 distinct CDR3 sequences are present, 15% to 20% being singletons, with the ten largest covering roughly 23%. The sequenced sample consisted of PBMCs or a T cell subset sorted from them (not recorded which). The source is a man aged 18 to 35 who had mild COVID-19 (a few samples of this study predate the infection). Cell type and time point are not known.

This clonotype turned up a few times. The chain combines TRBV6-5 with TRBJ2-3; 7 bases are shared with TRBD1. V lost 4 bases and J lost 0; bases outside the gene matches: 4. Germline-derived CDR1 and CDR2 are MNHEY and SVGAGI. The CDR3 is made up of 15 amino acids. The CDR3 DNA reads TGTGCCAGCAGTTCAGCAGGGGGTAGCACAGATACGCAGTATTTT. It yields the protein CASSSAGGSTDTQYF.

This clonotype was detected a few times. V and J are TRBV20-1 and TRBJ2-3; D is undetermined. The ends were cut back, 3 bases at V and 4 bases at J, with 11 bases in the middle. Germline CDR1 reads DFQATT; CDR2 reads SNEGSKA (reference sequence). This CDR3 is built from 13 residues. CDR3 amino acids: CSASISIADTQYF. CDR3 coding DNA: TGCAGTGCTAGTATTTCAATCGCAGATACGCAGTATTTT.

This clonotype was counted between two and nine times. The rearrangement links TRBV4-3 to TRBJ2-3; 9 nucleotides agree with TRBD2. The CDR3 is made up of 15 amino acids. CDR1 and CDR2 (germline): LGHNA, YSLEER. V gave up 1 base and J gave up 4 bases; unmatched junction bases: 3. The CDR3, as DNA: TGCGCCAGCAGCCAAGGGACTAGCGTGGCAGATACGCAGTATTTT. This translates into CASSQGTSVADTQYF.

This chain uses TRBV10-3 with TRBJ2-3; D is uncertain. V lost 0 bases to trimming and J lost 2 bases, with 15 bases between them. CDR3 length: 17 amino acids. Germline CDR1 is ENHRY and CDR2 is SYGVKD. CDR3 residues: CAISESDLQRTTDTQYF. DNA of the CDR3: TGTGCCATCAGTGAGTCGGACCTCCAGCGTACCACAGATACGCAGTATTTT.

This chain links TRBV4-1 with TRBJ2-7; a possible D gene is TRBD1 (5 bases). Trimming left V 0 bases short and J 1 base short, with 16 bases between. Germline V gene lookup returns CDR1 MGHRA and CDR2 YSYEKL. The CDR3 length is 17 residues. For the CDR3, the DNA is TGCGCCAGCAGCCAAGAGGACACCCCGGCAGGTTCCTACGAGCAGTACTTC. Protein: CASSQEDTPAGSYEQYF.

The rearrangement joins TRBV6-2 or TRBV6-3 to TRBJ2-1, with no clear D. The V end lost 6 bases, the J end lost 0 bases, and 12 bases lay between the germline ends. Germline V CDR1 and CDR2: MNHEY, SVGEGT. The CDR3 has 15 amino acids. This chain's CDR3 is CASSQLKSSYNEQFF. Written as DNA, the CDR3 is TGTGCCAGCAGCCAACTTAAGAGCTCCTACAATGAGCAGTTCTTC.

This clonotype appeared a few times. The chain combines TRBV7-9 with TRBJ2-6; 11 nucleotides line up with TRBD2. This CDR3 has 19 residues. Losses at the gene ends were 5 bases for V and 0 bases for J; bases not matched to a gene: 9. Germline loops: CDR1 SEHNR, CDR2 FQNEAQ (reference sequence). The CDR3 DNA reads as TGTGCCAGCAGCCCGACTAGCGGGGCAACTAACTCTGGGGCCAACGTCCTGACTTTC. This codes for CASSPTSGATNSGANVLTF. Filled out from reference TRBV7-9 and TRBJ2-6, the complete variable domain reads DTGVSQNPRHKITKRGQNVTFRCDPISEHNRLYWYRQTLGQGPEFLTYFQNEAQLEKSRLLSDRFSAERPKGSFSTLEIQRTEQGDSAMYLCASSPTSGATNSGANVLTFGAGSRLTVL.

This sequence joins TRBV11-2 and TRBJ2-2; 7 positions match TRBD1. Losses at the gene ends were 4 bases for V and 5 bases for J; bases not matched to a gene: 4. The CDR3 is 14 amino acids. Germline V gene sequence: CDR1 SGHAT, CDR2 FQNNGV. The CDR3 DNA reads TGTGCCAGCAGCTCCCAACAGGGGACCGGGGAGCTGTTTTTT. Encoded protein: CASSSQQGTGELFF.

This clonotype has only a few counts. The genes are TRBV12-5 and TRBJ2-7, with TRBD2 as a possible D gene (6 bases). Germline CDR1 and CDR2: LGHNT and FRNRAP. V lost 6 bases to trimming and J lost 6 bases, with 27 bases between them. This CDR3 region has 17 residues. The CDR3 loop reads CASGLANRVRGFGEQYF. CDR3 bases: TGTGCTAGTGGACTCGCCAATCGGGTGCGGGGTTTTGGCGAGCAGTACTTC. Supplemented by reference TRBV12-5 and TRBJ2-7, the full variable domain reads DARVTQTPRHKVTEMGQEVTMRCQPILGHNTVFWYRQTMMQGLELLAYFRNRAPLDDSGMPKDRFSAEMPDATLATLKIQPSEPRDSAVYFCASGLANRVRGFGEQYFGPGTRLTVT.

In this sample, this clonotype turned up a few times. V gene TRBV4-3 combines with J gene TRBJ1-4; tentative D call: TRBD1 (5 bases). V gave up 2 bases and J gave up 0 bases, with 19 bases separating them. This CDR3 has 19 residues. Looked up from germline, CDR1 is LGHNA and CDR2 is YSLEER. CDR3 coding DNA: TGCGCCAGCAGCCAAACCCCGATGGTCAGGGCTGCAACTAATGAAAAACTGTTTTTT. Amino acid sequence: CASSQTPMVRAATNEKLFF.

The V gene is TRBV27, the J gene TRBJ2-2; TRBD2 might be the D (5 bases). The germline gives CDR1 MNHEY, CDR2 SMNVEV (reference sequence). V lost 4 bases and J 1 base, leaving 7 bases between the germline ends. CDR3 length: 14 amino acids. The CDR3 coding sequence is TGTGCCAGCAGTTGGGGAGAGAACACCGGGGAGCTGTTTTTT. It encodes CASSWGENTGELFF.

The chain recombines TRBV25-1 with TRBJ1-2, with 10 bases aligning to TRBD1. V lost 1 base, J lost 7 bases, and 6 bases stayed unmatched. Per germline, CDR1 MGHDK and CDR2 SYGVNS. The CDR3 loop spans 15 amino acids. DNA of the CDR3: TGTGCCAGCAGTGAATCGGGAGGGACAGGGGCTGGCTACACCTTC. It encodes CASSESGGTGAGYTF.

This clonotype was detected only a few times. The chain recombines TRBV7-2 with TRBJ1-3; D gene uncertain. There are 13 residues in the CDR3. Germline assignment: CDR1 SGHTA and CDR2 FQGNSA. V lost 6 bases to trimming and J lost 9 bases, with 15 bases between them. The CDR3 protein is CASRGPWAGTIYF. CDR3 DNA sequence: TGTGCCAGCAGAGGTCCCTGGGCGGGCACCATATATTTT. The complete variable domain, with remaining parts taken from reference TRBV7-2 and TRBJ1-3, reads GAGVSQSPSNKVTEKGKDVELRCDPISGHTALYWYRQSLGQGLEFLIYFQGNSAPDKSGLPSDRFSAERTGGSVSTLTIQRTQQEDSAVYLCASRGPWAGTIYFGEGSWLTVV.

The genes are TRBV5-1 and TRBJ1-6, with 7 bases identical to TRBD1. With 2 bases clipped from V and 5 bases from J, the junction kept 4 bases outside the gene matches. Germline V gene data show CDR1 as SGHRS and CDR2 as YFSETQ. There are 15 residues in the CDR3. CDR3: CASSFGGTDNSPLHF. The CDR3 DNA follows: TGCGCCAGCAGCTTTGGGGGGACAGATAATTCACCCCTCCACTTT.

This clonotype has more than one count but fewer than ten. This rearrangement joins TRBV7-9 to TRBJ2-2, with 7 bases aligning to TRBD2. After removal of 6 bases from V and 0 bases from J, the junction contained 7 bases not matched to a gene. Looked up from germline, CDR1 is SEHNR and CDR2 is FQNEAQ (reference sequence). CDR3 length: 16 amino acids. In DNA, the CDR3 is TGTGCCAGCAGGCGCGGGAGCAACGCGAACACCGGGGAGCTGTTTTTT. It encodes CASRRGSNANTGELFF.

The table lists this clonotype with a few counts. This CDR3 is CASTNLLGNTIYF. For the CDR3, the DNA is TGTGCCAGCACCAACCTCCTTGGGAACACCATATATTTT. The chain has TRBV6-5 and TRBJ1-3; no definite D call. V lost 7 bases, J lost 7 bases, and 14 bases lay in between. Germline V gene sequence: CDR1 MNHEY, CDR2 SVGAGI. This CDR3 spans 13 amino acids.

CDR3 bases: TGTGCCAGCAGTGAACTTCGTGCAGGCTATGGCTACACCTTC. Translation gives CASSELRAGYGYTF. This chain links TRBV2 with TRBJ1-2; unclear D gene. Germline assignment: CDR1 SNHLY and CDR2 FYNNEI. Trimming cost V 2 bases and J 4 bases, with 11 bases left between them. CDR3 length: 14 residues. The complete variable domain, with remaining parts taken from reference TRBV2 and TRBJ1-2, reads EPEVTQTPSHQVTQMGQEVILRCVPISNHLYFYWYRQILGQKVEFLVSFYNNEISEKSEIFDDQFSVERPDGSNFTLKIRSTKLEDSAMYFCASSELRAGYGYTFGSGTRLTVV.

This clonotype came up a few times. The chain employs TRBV7-9 and TRBJ2-5; D is possibly TRBD1 or TRBD2 (5 bases each). CDR1 is SEHNR and CDR2 is FQNEAQ in the germline V gene (reference sequence). V lost 2 bases and J lost 0, with 13 bases in between. The CDR3 length is 16 residues. The CDR3 spells CASSLMRGDYQETQYF. CDR3 coding DNA: TGTGCCAGCAGCTTAATGAGGGGTGATTACCAAGAGACCCAGTACTTC.

The genes are TRBV9 and TRBJ1-2; the match to TRBD1 covers 7 bases. CDR1 SGDLS and CDR2 YYNGEE come from the germline V gene. The CDR3 totals 14 residues. The V and J ends lost 0 bases and 8 bases, in that order; junction bases with no gene match: 7. The CDR3 DNA reads TGTGCCAGCAGCGTAGATCAGGGGGTCAGGGGCTACACCTTC. Protein: CASSVDQGVRGYTF.

This clonotype was seen repeatedly, ten times or more. This chain joins TRBV5-1 and TRBJ1-2; D is possibly TRBD1 (5 bases). The CDR3 is made up of 13 amino acids. V was trimmed by 6 bases and J by 3 bases, leaving 12 bases between them. Germline V gene sequence: CDR1 SGHRS, CDR2 YFSETQ. The CDR3 sequence: CASTWGYDYGYTF. The CDR3 DNA is TGCGCCAGCACCTGGGGGTATGACTATGGCTACACCTTC.

Only a few counts were recorded for this clonotype. This sequence joins TRBV7-8 and TRBJ1-6; D not certain. This CDR3 is 13 amino acids long. Germline-derived CDR1 and CDR2 are SGHVS and FQNEAQ. Trimming removed 2 bases at V and 18 bases at J, with 17 bases between. CDR3 in DNA: TGTGCCAGCAGCTTATACGGTCGAACGGCCCCCCACTTT. Translated: CASSLYGRTAPHF.

This clonotype turned up a few times. The V gene is TRBV6-2 or TRBV6-3, the J gene TRBJ2-4, with 7 bases that match TRBD2. The CDR3 contains 14 residues. Germline loops: CDR1 MNHEY, CDR2 SVGEGT. V gave up 8 bases and J gave up 0 bases; unmatched junction bases: 4. The CDR3 DNA reads TGTGCCAGCCGGGGGGACCTAGCCAAAAACATTCAGTACTTC. This codes for CASRGDLAKNIQYF.

V is TRBV12-5 and J is TRBJ2-1, with D perhaps TRBD2 (5 bases). Per the germline V gene, CDR1 is LGHNT and CDR2 is FRNRAP. V lost 1 base and J lost 8, with 15 bases in between. The CDR3 spans 15 residues. Written as DNA, the CDR3 is TGTGCTAGTGGTTTGGGCCTAGCCGAAGGCGATGAGCAGTTCTTC. Its protein is CASGLGLAEGDEQFF. Filled out from reference TRBV12-5 and TRBJ2-1, the complete variable domain reads DARVTQTPRHKVTEMGQEVTMRCQPILGHNTVFWYRQTMMQGLELLAYFRNRAPLDDSGMPKDRFSAEMPDATLATLKIQPSEPRDSAVYFCASGLGLAEGDEQFFGPGTRLTVL.

In its sample, this clonotype was seen a few times. The rearrangement joins TRBV29-1 to TRBJ1-1, with 7 bases identical to TRBD1. Germline loops: CDR1 SQVTM, CDR2 ANQGSEA. The CDR3 is 13 residues long. V shed 7 bases, J shed 6 bases, and the junction held 11 bases outside the gene matches. The CDR3 sequence is CSASEAQGAEAFF. In nucleotides, the CDR3 is TGCAGCGCTTCAGAAGCCCAGGGGGCTGAAGCTTTCTTT.

The rearrangement links TRBV6-2 or TRBV6-3 to TRBJ2-7; D is unclear. V gave up 4 bases and J gave up 4 bases, with 8 bases separating them. This CDR3 is built from 12 residues. CDR1 is MNHEY, CDR2 SVGEGT, per germline. The CDR3 reads CASSWAGYEQYF. For the CDR3, the DNA is TGTGCCAGCAGTTGGGCCGGGTACGAGCAGTACTTC.